This T cell receptor (beta chain) originates from a study of shared T cell receptors in the human thymus. V shed 7 bases and J shed 0 bases, with 7 bases lying between them. Germline values: CDR1 MNHNS, CDR2 SASEGT. The CDR3 covers 13 residues. This clone has just one count. Repertoires were generated with immunoSEQ multiplex PCR, while TCRdb's copy carries only in-frame clones and drops some. The table has about 400,000 clones, approximately 95% seen once. The sequenced sample consisted of thymocytes. This TCR was sampled from a human donor. The rearrangement links TRBV6-1 to TRBJ1-5; D gene ambiguous. The CDR3 sequence: CASKVHSNQPQHF. The DNA for the CDR3 is TGTGCCAGCAAGGTTCATAGCAATCAGCCCCAGCATTTT.